Following are 27 T cell receptor beta chains from one sample sequenced in a study of blood T cell repertoires in COVID-19. Generated by immunoSEQ multiplex PCR, the TCRdb table keeps only in-frame clones and is missing some. The sample includes 50,000 or so clones, 85% to 90% seen only once; the top ten take around a quarter. Sequenced sample: peripheral blood. The receptors were sampled from a human donor in a cohort sampled during active COVID-19.

The genes are TRBV19 and TRBJ2-5; 10 bases match TRBD2. Trimming cost V 5 bases and J 1 base; bases outside gene matches: 13. Germline assignment: CDR1 LNHDA and CDR2 SQIVND (reference sequence). This CDR3 is 18 amino acids long. CDR3 sequence: CASSSSGASGGTQETQYF. Here the CDR3 DNA reads TGTGCCAGTAGTTCATCGGGGGCTAGCGGGGGAACCCAAGAGACCCAGTACTTC.

This chain connects TRBV2 to TRBJ1-1; TRBD1 might be the D (6 bases). Germline-derived CDR1 and CDR2 are SNHLY and FYNNEI. The CDR3 loop spans 14 amino acids. Between the trimmed V and J ends, which lost 6 bases and 4 bases, there was a span of 15 bases. As DNA, the CDR3 is TGTGCCAGCAGCCAACAGGGACGGGGCACTGAAGCTTTCTTT. Protein: CASSQQGRGTEAFF.

The V call is TRBV13, the J call TRBJ2-1; TRBD2 is a possible D gene (6 bases). The germline V gene has CDR1 PRHDT and CDR2 FYEKMQ (reference sequence). Trimming cost V 5 bases and J 9 bases, with 17 bases left between them. The CDR3 totals 14 residues. CDR3 DNA sequence: TGTGCCAGCAGCGCAACCGGGACTCCGAGTGAGCAGTTCTTC. It translates to CASSATGTPSEQFF.

The chain couples TRBV7-2 to TRBJ1-1; D remains unclear. V lost 1 base, J lost 11 bases, and 11 bases lay in between. Per the germline V gene, CDR1 is SGHTA and CDR2 is FQGNSA. This CDR3 has 12 residues. The CDR3 protein is CASSLVTLVAFF. The CDR3 nucleotides are TGTGCCAGCAGCTTAGTAACGTTAGTGGCTTTCTTT. The variable domain in full, completed from reference TRBV7-2 and TRBJ1-1, reads GAGVSQSPSNKVTEKGKDVELRCDPISGHTALYWYRQSLGQGLEFLIYFQGNSAPDKSGLPSDRFSAERTGGSVSTLTIQRTQQEDSAVYLCASSLVTLVAFFGQGTRLTVV.

DNA of the CDR3: TGTGCCACCAGTGATCCGCGGGAGGCCACCGGGGAGCTGTTTTTT. Amino acid sequence: CATSDPREATGELFF. This chain links TRBV24-1 with TRBJ2-2; 8 bases agree with TRBD2. Germline V lookup: CDR1 KGHDR, CDR2 SFDVKD. The CDR3 spans 15 residues. V dropped 3 bases and J dropped 4; count of bases not matched to a gene: 3.

The J gene is TRBJ2-3, the V gene TRBV11-3; 7 nucleotides match TRBD2. CDR1 is SGHNT and CDR2 is YENEEA in the germline V gene. CDR3 length: 15 residues. V lost 5 bases and J lost 4; bases outside the gene matches: 9. This CDR3 reads CASSPRAGEADTQYF. The CDR3 DNA follows: TGTGCCAGCAGCCCACGGGCGGGAGAAGCAGATACGCAGTATTTT.

The CDR3 nucleotides are TGTGCCAGCAGCGCCGGGGGGACTTCCTACGAGCAGTACTTC. Translating it yields CASSAGGTSYEQYF. V usage is TRBV9 and J usage is TRBJ2-7; 7 bases line up with TRBD2. The germline V gene encodes CDR1 SGDLS and CDR2 YYNGEE. The CDR3 totals 14 residues. Unmatched junction bases numbered 4, after V lost 3 bases and J lost 1 base.

The chain links TRBV23-1 to TRBJ2-3; D unresolved. TRBV23-1 is assigned to the ORF class and has an uncertain function. The germline V and J ends were trimmed by 6 bases and 15 bases, with 10 bases remaining between them. The CDR3 is 9 amino acids. The CDR3 here is CASSRVRYF. The CDR3 DNA is TGCGCCAGCAGCCGCGTGAGATATTTT.

V is TRBV9 and J is TRBJ2-1, with 8 bases identical to TRBD2. V dropped 3 bases and J dropped 16; count of bases not matched to a gene: 9. CDR1 is SGDLS, CDR2 YYNGEE, per germline. CDR3 size: 12 residues. The CDR3 sequence: CASSGGTGGVFF. The CDR3, as DNA: TGTGCCAGCAGCGGCGGGACGGGGGGGGTTTTCTTC.

This clone has a single count. This chain uses TRBV13 with TRBJ2-1; 14 nucleotides line up with TRBD2. CDR1 is PRHDT, CDR2 FYEKMQ, per germline (reference sequence). This CDR3 is built from 18 residues. Unmatched junction bases numbered 5, after V lost 4 bases and J lost 0 bases. The CDR3 region has the DNA TGTGCCAGCAGCTCGGGACTAGCGGGAGCGGGCTCCTACAATGAGCAGTTCTTC. It specifies CASSSGLAGAGSYNEQFF.

This clone was counted once. This sequence joins TRBV28 and TRBJ2-5, with D possibly matching TRBD1 (5 bases). The CDR3 extends over 13 amino acids. The V gene's germline CDR1 is MDHEN and CDR2 SYDVKM. V lost 5 bases and J lost 2, with 9 bases in between. CDR3 sequence: CASSTTVQETQYF. CDR3 nucleotide sequence: TGTGCCAGCAGTACGACAGTACAAGAGACCCAGTACTTC.

This chain links TRBV2 with TRBJ1-5; D not resolved. V was clipped by 2 bases and J by 3 bases, with 11 bases between them. The germline CDR1 and CDR2 sequences are SNHLY and FYNNEI. The CDR3 runs 15 residues. The CDR3 coding sequence is TGTGCCAGCAGTGAACATCGGCAGGTCAATCAGCCCCAGCATTTT. It codes for CASSEHRQVNQPQHF.

The chain joins TRBV19 to TRBJ2-1; D is undetermined. Trimming removed 1 base at V and 2 bases at J, with 9 bases between. The CDR3 has 15 residues. CDR1 LNHDA and CDR2 SQIVND come from the germline V gene (reference sequence). CDR3 in amino acids: CASSIGQGAYNEQFF. The DNA of the CDR3 is TGTGCCAGTAGTATAGGACAAGGCGCCTACAATGAGCAGTTCTTC.

This chain links TRBV5-8 with TRBJ1-1, with D perhaps matching TRBD1 (6 bases). Trimming shortened V by 7 bases and J by 9 bases, and 19 bases separated the two germline ends. The CDR3 is 13 amino acids. The germline V gene has CDR1 SGHTS and CDR2 YDEGEE. CDR3 amino acids: CASLGDLGAQAFF. The CDR3 nucleotides are TGTGCCAGCCTCGGGGATTTGGGGGCTCAAGCTTTCTTT. Variable domain in full (rest from reference TRBV5-8 and TRBJ1-1): EAGVTQSPTHLIKTRGQQATLRCSPISGHTSVYWYQQALGLGLQFLLWYDEGEERNRGNFPPRFSGRQFPNYSSELNVNALELEDSALYLCASLGDLGAQAFFGQGTRLTVV.

The table lists this clone with a count of one. The rearrangement links TRBV11-3 to TRBJ2-5, with 9 bases lining up with TRBD1. Losses at the gene ends were 4 bases for V and 0 bases for J; bases not matched to a gene: 3. Germline V gene lookup returns CDR1 SGHNT and CDR2 YENEEA. The CDR3 loop spans 15 amino acids. CDR3 sequence: CASSSRQGDQETQYF. DNA of the CDR3: TGTGCCAGCAGCTCCCGACAGGGGGACCAAGAGACCCAGTACTTC.

The chain employs TRBV4-3 and TRBJ1-2; 11 positions agree with TRBD1. V was clipped by 3 bases and J by 8 bases; unmatched bases: 2. In germline, CDR1 is LGHNA, CDR2 YSLEER. The CDR3 totals 13 residues. Written as DNA, the CDR3 is TGCGCCAGCAGCCAGGACAGGGGGCAGGGCTACACCTTC. Amino acid sequence: CASSQDRGQGYTF.

The rearrangement uses TRBV15 and TRBJ2-4; 7 bases line up with TRBD1. This CDR3 contains 14 residues. Germline V lookup: CDR1 LNHNV, CDR2 YYDKDF (reference sequence). Germline trimming cut 0 bases from V and 4 bases from J; bases unmatched to any gene: 0. This CDR3 is CATSRDRGKNIQYF. The CDR3 nucleotides read TGTGCCACCAGCAGAGACAGGGGGAAAAACATTCAGTACTTC. Looking up the rest from reference TRBV15 and TRBJ2-4 gives the full variable domain: DAMVIQNPRYQVTQFGKPVTLSCSQTLNHNVMYWYQQKSSQAPKLLFHYYDKDFNNEADTPDNFQSRRPNTSFCFLDIRSPGLGDTAMYLCATSRDRGKNIQYFGAGTRLSVL.

This clone was seen only a few times. The CDR3, as DNA: TGTGCCAGCTCACCGGCTCACGGGTCACCCCTCCACTTT. It encodes CASSPAHGSPLHF. This chain joins TRBV18 and TRBJ1-6; D remains ambiguous. Trimming removed 3 bases at V and 10 bases at J, with 10 bases between. Germline CDR1 and CDR2: KGHSH and LQKENI. There are 13 residues in the CDR3.

This chain uses TRBV3-1 (or the pseudogene TRBV3-2) with TRBJ2-1, with 14 nucleotides matching TRBD2. Germline V gives CDR1 LGHDT, CDR2 YNNKEL (reference sequence). The CDR3 consists of 15 residues. J gave up 9 bases and V 4 bases, and 5 bases lay outside the gene matches. CDR3 sequence: CASSRRTSGGIEQFF. CDR3 bases: TGTGCCAGCAGCCGCAGGACTAGCGGGGGGATTGAGCAGTTCTTC.

The chain is built from TRBV23-1 and TRBJ2-7; TRBD1 matches 7 bases. TRBV23-1 is reported as an ORF; its role is uncertain. The CDR3 runs 12 residues. J lost 5 bases, V lost 11 bases, and 9 bases had no gene match. CDR3: CALTLGGHEQYF. As DNA, the CDR3 is TGCGCCCTAACCCTAGGGGGCCACGAGCAGTACTTC.

The V call is TRBV7-2, the J call TRBJ2-2; 10 bases agree with TRBD2. V shed 3 bases and J 4 bases; nucleotides not matched to a gene: 5. This CDR3 has 16 residues. Per the germline V gene, CDR1 is SGHTA and CDR2 is FQGNSA. In nucleotides, the CDR3 is TGTGCCAGCAGCTTCAGACTAGCGGGCTTCACCGGGGAGCTGTTTTTT. It is translated as CASSFRLAGFTGELFF.

The genes are TRBV5-6 and TRBJ2-6, with D unclear. This CDR3 region has 16 residues. The germline V and J ends were trimmed by 4 bases and 2 bases, with 13 bases remaining between them. CDR1 SGHDT and CDR2 YYEEEE come from the germline V gene. The CDR3 protein is CASSLRIQTGANVLTF. CDR3 DNA: TGTGCCAGCAGCCTCAGGATACAAACTGGGGCCAACGTCCTGACTTTC.

The V call is TRBV10-2, the J call TRBJ2-7, with 7 bases identical to TRBD2. The germline CDR1 and CDR2 sequences are WSHSY and SAAADI. With V trimmed by 2 bases and J by 0 bases, 4 bases remained unmatched. This CDR3 has 15 amino acids. The CDR3 nucleotides are TGCGCCAGCAGTGAGCTGCGGGGGAACTCCTACGAGCAGTACTTC. It yields the protein CASSELRGNSYEQYF.

The chain has TRBV19 and TRBJ2-2, with 7 bases matching TRBD1. Germline V gene data show CDR1 as LNHDA and CDR2 as SQIVND (reference sequence). The CDR3 length is 15 residues. V lost 7 bases to trimming and J lost 1 base; unmatched junction nucleotides: 6. CDR3 region: CASKKGGGNTGELFF. CDR3 in DNA: TGTGCCAGTAAGAAAGGGGGCGGGAACACCGGGGAGCTGTTTTTT. Full variable domain (rest looked up from reference TRBV19 and TRBJ2-2): DGGITQSPKYLFRKEGQNVTLSCEQNLNHDAMYWYRQDPGQGLRLIYYSQIVNDFQKGDIAEGYSVSREKKESFPLTVTSAQKNPTAFYLCASKKGGGNTGELFFGEGSRLTVL.

The chain has TRBV19 and TRBJ1-1, with 7 bases identical to TRBD1. The CDR3 is made up of 17 amino acids. Losses at the gene ends were 1 base for V and 1 base for J; bases not matched to a gene: 9. Germline V gives CDR1 LNHDA, CDR2 SQIVND (reference sequence). The CDR3 protein is CASSIVVPTGPNTEAFF. The CDR3 DNA follows: TGTGCCAGTAGTATAGTGGTCCCGACAGGGCCGAACACTGAAGCTTTCTTT.

V and J are TRBV19 and TRBJ2-1, with 8 bases lining up with TRBD2. Germline lookup yields CDR1 LNHDA and CDR2 SQIVND (reference sequence). V lost 1 base to trimming and J lost 15 bases; unmatched junction nucleotides: 8. The CDR3 covers 13 residues. DNA for the CDR3: TGTGCCAGTAGTATAGCCCTTACTAGCGGACCGTTCTTC. As protein: CASSIALTSGPFF. The full variable domain, its missing parts supplied by reference TRBV19 and TRBJ2-1, is DGGITQSPKYLFRKEGQNVTLSCEQNLNHDAMYWYRQDPGQGLRLIYYSQIVNDFQKGDIAEGYSVSREKKESFPLTVTSAQKNPTAFYLCASSIALTSGPFFGPGTRLTVL.

V usage is TRBV10-3 and J usage is TRBJ1-5; D is undetermined. Germline CDR1 and CDR2: ENHRY and SYGVKD. The CDR3 extends over 12 amino acids. Between the trimmed V and J ends, which lost 5 bases and 5 bases, there was a span of 7 bases. The CDR3 protein is CAISSRDQPQHF. CDR3 nucleotide sequence: TGTGCCATCAGTTCCCGGGATCAGCCCCAGCATTTT.